These T cell receptor beta chains were read from a single sample in a study of blood T cell repertoires in COVID-19. Profiling relied on immunoSEQ multiplex PCR, and the TCRdb table lists in-frame clones only, not all of them. This sample carries approximately 530,000 clones, 70% to 90% of them seen once, and the ten largest clones take less than 9%. The specimen sequenced was peripheral blood. These receptors were obtained from a woman between 50 and 59 years old with COVID-19, enrolled during active disease. CDR3s include the opening cysteine and the closing phenylalanine or tryptophan. Each record gives: CDR3 length, D gene, V gene, J gene, clone size, CDR3 DNA, CDR3 protein. A D gene is named only where the DNA matches it firmly. Part of the rows lack a size; the others show once, few, many or a class for expanded clones.

CDR3 length: 18
D gene: TRBD1
V gene: TRBV5-1
J gene: TRBJ1-1
clone size: .
CDR3 DNA: TGCGCCAGCAGCTTGCCTGCAGGGGGCACCCCGAGGAACACTGAAGCTTTCTTT
CDR3 protein: CASSLPAGGTPRNTEAFF

CDR3 length: 13
D gene: .
V gene: TRBV29-1
J gene: TRBJ1-2
clone size: .
CDR3 DNA: TGCAGCGTCGCTCGGGGGGGTCCCTATGGCTACACCTTC
CDR3 protein: CSVARGGPYGYTF

CDR3 length: 16
D gene: .
V gene: TRBV9
J gene: TRBJ2-1
clone size: .
CDR3 DNA: TGTGCCAGCAGCGGACGGGCGGGGGCTTCCTACAATGAGCAGTTCTTC
CDR3 protein: CASSGRAGASYNEQFF

CDR3 length: 14
D gene: .
V gene: TRBV9
J gene: TRBJ2-3
clone size: .
CDR3 DNA: TGTGCCAGCAGGGGGGGACTTAGCACAGATACGCAGTATTTT
CDR3 protein: CASRGGLSTDTQYF

CDR3 length: 15
D gene: TRBD1
V gene: TRBV9
J gene: TRBJ1-1
clone size: .
CDR3 DNA: TGTGCCAGCAGCGGCCGGACAGGGTACGAAACTGAAGCTTTCTTT
CDR3 protein: CASSGRTGYETEAFF

CDR3 length: 12
D gene: .
V gene: TRBV6-6
J gene: TRBJ1-1
clone size: .
CDR3 DNA: TGTGCCAGCAGTTACGAAGCCACTGAAGCTTTCTTT
CDR3 protein: CASSYEATEAFF

CDR3 length: 14
D gene: .
V gene: TRBV5-4
J gene: TRBJ2-1
clone size: .
CDR3 DNA: TGTGCCAGCAGCTTGCGGCGGTGGAACAATGAGCAGTTCTTC
CDR3 protein: CASSLRRWNNEQFF

CDR3 length: 13
D gene: .
V gene: TRBV4-1
J gene: TRBJ2-3
clone size: .
CDR3 DNA: TGCGCCAGCAGCCGATACTCAGGAGATACGCAGTATTTT
CDR3 protein: CASSRYSGDTQYF

CDR3 length: 12
D gene: .
V gene: TRBV25-1
J gene: TRBJ2-4
clone size: once
CDR3 DNA: TGTGCCAGCAGTGACCCCTCCAACATTCAGTACTTC
CDR3 protein: CASSDPSNIQYF

CDR3 length: 14
D gene: .
V gene: TRBV5-4
J gene: TRBJ1-4
clone size: .
CDR3 DNA: TGTGCCAGCAGCTTGGAACATGTCAATGAAAAACTGTTTTTT
CDR3 protein: CASSLEHVNEKLFF

CDR3 length: 14
D gene: TRBD2
V gene: TRBV9
J gene: TRBJ2-3
clone size: .
CDR3 DNA: TGTGCCAGCAGCGTAGGGGGAGGGAGAGATACGCAGTATTTT
CDR3 protein: CASSVGGGRDTQYF

CDR3 length: 14
D gene: TRBD1
V gene: TRBV6-2/TRBV6-3
J gene: TRBJ1-1
clone size: .
CDR3 DNA: TGTGCCAGCAGTGGACAGGGGGCGAACACTGAAGCTTTCTTT
CDR3 protein: CASSGQGANTEAFF

CDR3 length: 14
D gene: .
V gene: TRBV28
J gene: TRBJ2-4
clone size: once
CDR3 DNA: TGTGCCAGCTACGGGGGTATTTCCAAAAACATTCAGTACTTC
CDR3 protein: CASYGGISKNIQYF

CDR3 length: 15
D gene: TRBD1
V gene: TRBV5-1
J gene: TRBJ1-6
clone size: .
CDR3 DNA: TGCGCCAGCAGCTTGGGGGACAGGGTGTACTCACCCCTCCACTTT
CDR3 protein: CASSLGDRVYSPLHF

CDR3 length: 14
D gene: TRBD1
V gene: TRBV10-2
J gene: TRBJ1-5
clone size: .
CDR3 DNA: TGCGCCAGCGGTTTGACAGGGGGCAATCAGCCCCAGCATTTT
CDR3 protein: CASGLTGGNQPQHF

CDR3 length: 11
D gene: .
V gene: TRBV11-1
J gene: TRBJ2-1
clone size: .
CDR3 DNA: TGTGCCAGCAGCTTAGTAGCGGCTCAGTTCTTC
CDR3 protein: CASSLVAAQFF

CDR3 length: 14
D gene: TRBD1
V gene: TRBV7-9
J gene: TRBJ2-5
clone size: .
CDR3 DNA: TGTGCCAGCAGTACTCAGGGGGCTGGGGAGACCCAGTACTTC
CDR3 protein: CASSTQGAGETQYF

CDR3 length: 14
D gene: TRBD1
V gene: TRBV2
J gene: TRBJ1-3
clone size: .
CDR3 DNA: TGTGCCAGCAGTGTACAGGGGGTTGGAAACACCATATATTTT
CDR3 protein: CASSVQGVGNTIYF

CDR3 length: 14
D gene: TRBD1
V gene: TRBV6-6
J gene: TRBJ1-6
clone size: .
CDR3 DNA: TGTGCCAGCAGCCCAGGGGGCGAATATTCACCCCTCCACTTT
CDR3 protein: CASSPGGEYSPLHF

CDR3 length: 14
D gene: .
V gene: TRBV6-5
J gene: TRBJ1-4
clone size: once
CDR3 DNA: TGTGCCAGCACCAGGGGAGGGGCTAATGAAAAACTGTTTTTT
CDR3 protein: CASTRGGANEKLFF

CDR3 length: 16
D gene: TRBD1
V gene: TRBV2
J gene: TRBJ1-2
clone size: few
CDR3 DNA: TGTGCCAGCAGTGGGGTAACGGGACAGGGTTTCTATGGCTACACCTTC
CDR3 protein: CASSGVTGQGFYGYTF

CDR3 length: 16
D gene: TRBD1
V gene: TRBV19
J gene: TRBJ2-4
clone size: once
CDR3 DNA: TGTGCCAGTAGTAACCCGGACCGGGACAGTAGAGACATTCAGTACTTC
CDR3 protein: CASSNPDRDSRDIQYF

CDR3 length: 12
D gene: .
V gene: TRBV7-8
J gene: TRBJ2-4
clone size: .
CDR3 DNA: TGTGCCAGCGGCCAGGGGAGGGGCATTCAGTACTTC
CDR3 protein: CASGQGRGIQYF

CDR3 length: 15
D gene: TRBD1
V gene: TRBV5-1
J gene: TRBJ1-1
clone size: .
CDR3 DNA: TGCGCCAGCAGCTTGGCGGGACAGGGCTCCACTGAAGCTTTCTTT
CDR3 protein: CASSLAGQGSTEAFF

CDR3 length: 16
D gene: TRBD1
V gene: TRBV5-4
J gene: TRBJ2-7
clone size: once
CDR3 DNA: TGTGCCAGCAGCTCTCCTGAGACAGGGGACTCCTACGAGCAGTACTTC
CDR3 protein: CASSSPETGDSYEQYF

CDR3 length: 15
D gene: TRBD1
V gene: TRBV29-1
J gene: TRBJ1-1
clone size: .
CDR3 DNA: TGCAGCGTTGAAGAGGGGACAGGTCTGAACACTGAAGCTTTCTTT
CDR3 protein: CSVEEGTGLNTEAFF

CDR3 length: 10
D gene: .
V gene: TRBV19
J gene: TRBJ1-2
clone size: .
CDR3 DNA: TGTGCCAGCCGATTTGGCCTCTACACCTTC
CDR3 protein: CASRFGLYTF

CDR3 length: 14
D gene: .
V gene: TRBV19
J gene: TRBJ1-2
clone size: .
CDR3 DNA: TGTGCCAGTAGTCCGAGGAGGGGTAACTATGGCTACACCTTC
CDR3 protein: CASSPRRGNYGYTF

CDR3 length: 16
D gene: .
V gene: TRBV5-1
J gene: TRBJ2-2
clone size: .
CDR3 DNA: TGCGCCAGCAGCTATAAGAGGGGGAGTGTTACCGGGGAGCTGTTTTTT
CDR3 protein: CASSYKRGSVTGELFF

CDR3 length: 14
D gene: .
V gene: TRBV4-2
J gene: TRBJ2-7
clone size: few
CDR3 DNA: TGTGCCAGCAGCCAAGATAGCATTGTTGGCGAGCAGTACTTC
CDR3 protein: CASSQDSIVGEQYF

CDR3 length: 16
D gene: TRBD1
V gene: TRBV9
J gene: TRBJ1-2
clone size: .
CDR3 DNA: TGTGCCAGCAGCGAGGGACAGGGGGCGAGTAACTATGGCTACACCTTC
CDR3 protein: CASSEGQGASNYGYTF

CDR3 length: 14
D gene: .
V gene: TRBV10-3
J gene: TRBJ1-3
clone size: .
CDR3 DNA: TGTGCCATCAGTGAGTCGGGAAGGGGGAACACCATATATTTT
CDR3 protein: CAISESGRGNTIYF

CDR3 length: 20
D gene: TRBD2
V gene: TRBV4-2
J gene: TRBJ2-1
clone size: .
CDR3 DNA: TGTGCCAGCAGCCAAGTCGGGCGGGGGGACCCGGATTTCCCCCGCAATGAGCAGTTCTTC
CDR3 protein: CASSQVGRGDPDFPRNEQFF

CDR3 length: 14
D gene: TRBD1
V gene: TRBV6-5
J gene: TRBJ2-4
clone size: .
CDR3 DNA: TGTGCCAGCATGACAGGGAGAACCAAAAACATTCAGTACTTC
CDR3 protein: CASMTGRTKNIQYF